Each of the 28 T cell receptor beta chains below was sequenced from the same sample in a study of graft-versus-host responses after intestinal transplantation. Data came from immunoSEQ multiplex PCR; TCRdb stores just in-frame clones and leaves some out. Among almost 55,000 clones, 75% to 95% were seen once, and the ten largest hold around 5.1%. The starting material was PBMCs, obtained roughly 680 days after intestinal transplant. The source of these receptors is a human patient who received an intestinal transplant, so some T cells may come from the graft donor.

V is TRBV5-8 and J is TRBJ2-6; D is possibly TRBD1 (5 bases). Germline-derived CDR1 and CDR2 are SGHTS and YDEGEE. Trimming removed 4 bases at V and 4 bases at J, with 15 bases between. The CDR3 is 16 amino acids. The CDR3 loop reads CASSHRILRGANVLTF. In DNA, the CDR3 is TGTGCCAGCAGCCACAGGATTCTGCGCGGGGCCAACGTCCTGACTTTC.

The chain employs TRBV6-1 and TRBJ1-5; no clear D gene. Looked up from germline, CDR1 is MNHNS and CDR2 is SASEGT. Trimming removed 3 bases at V and 4 bases at J, with 7 bases between. This CDR3 has 13 amino acids. DNA of the CDR3: TGTGCCAGCAGTGATTACCGAAATCAGCCCCAGCATTTT. It specifies CASSDYRNQPQHF.

The J gene is TRBJ1-3, the V gene TRBV27; a possible D gene is TRBD1 (5 bases). Germline V gene lookup returns CDR1 MNHEY and CDR2 SMNVEV (reference sequence). The V gene lost 4 bases and the J gene lost 0 bases, with 13 bases spanning the gap. The CDR3 totals 16 residues. The CDR3 sequence is CASSWGPPYSGNTIYF. The CDR3 region has the DNA TGTGCCAGCAGTTGGGGACCGCCGTACTCTGGAAACACCATATATTTT.

The chain is built from TRBV7-9 and TRBJ1-1; D unresolved. The CDR3 spans 13 residues. Germline V gene sequence: CDR1 SEHNR, CDR2 FQNEAQ (reference sequence). Deletions cut 4 bases from V and 1 base from J, with 7 bases between. In DNA form, the CDR3 reads TGTGCCAGCAGCTCCCACTCGAACACTGAAGCTTTCTTT. It translates to CASSSHSNTEAFF.

This chain links TRBV5-1 with TRBJ1-4; maybe TRBD1 (5 bases). This CDR3 contains 14 residues. V was shortened by 3 bases and J by 6 bases, with 12 bases between the two germline ends. CDR1 and CDR2 (germline): SGHRS, YFSETQ. The CDR3 sequence: CASSWVDKDEKLFF. The DNA for the CDR3 is TGCGCCAGCAGCTGGGTGGACAAGGATGAAAAACTGTTTTTT.

The genes are TRBV10-1 and TRBJ1-5; no clear D gene. CDR3 length: 13 residues. V lost 3 bases and J 8 bases, leaving 11 bases between the germline ends. Germline CDR1 is WNHNN and CDR2 is SYGVQD (reference sequence). CDR3 sequence: CASSDSFREPQHF. The CDR3 region has the DNA TGCGCCAGCAGTGATAGCTTTAGGGAGCCCCAGCATTTT.

The chain links TRBV6-6 to TRBJ1-2; unclear D gene. The CDR3 has 12 residues. Trimming stripped 2 bases from V and 2 bases from J, with 3 bases between. The germline V gene encodes CDR1 MNHNY and CDR2 SVGAGI (reference sequence). The CDR3 DNA follows: TGTGCCAGCAGTTACCGGAACTATGGCTACACCTTC. It yields the protein CASSYRNYGYTF.

The chain is built from TRBV2 and TRBJ2-3, with 9 bases identical to TRBD1. The germline V gene has CDR1 SNHLY and CDR2 FYNNEI. This CDR3 has 14 residues. J lost 2 bases, V lost 9 bases, and 6 bases had no gene match. DNA for the CDR3: TGTGCCAGGACAGGGGGAGCACCCACAGATACGCAGTATTTT. Amino acids: CARTGGAPTDTQYF.

The rearrangement joins TRBV11-2 to TRBJ2-1, with 12 bases matching TRBD2. V shed 7 bases, J shed 8 bases, and the junction held 9 bases outside the gene matches. This CDR3 spans 15 amino acids. Germline V CDR1 and CDR2: SGHAT, FQNNGV. CDR3 coding DNA: TGTGCCAGCAACCGGCGGCTAGCGGGGGGGGATGAGCAGTTCTTC. It codes for CASNRRLAGGDEQFF.

The rearrangement joins TRBV2 to TRBJ2-1; 9 bases are shared with TRBD2. Germline V gene sequence: CDR1 SNHLY, CDR2 FYNNEI. The CDR3 is made up of 13 amino acids. V was pared by 10 bases and J by 3 bases, with 4 bases of the junction left unmatched. The CDR3 loop reads CATSGGHYNEQFF. The DNA for the CDR3 is TGTGCCACCAGCGGGGGGCACTACAATGAGCAGTTCTTC. Supplemented by reference TRBV2 and TRBJ2-1, the full variable domain reads EPEVTQTPSHQVTQMGQEVILRCVPISNHLYFYWYRQILGQKVEFLVSFYNNEISEKSEIFDDQFSVERPDGSNFTLKIRSTKLEDSAMYFCATSGGHYNEQFFGPGTRLTVL.

The rearrangement uses TRBV27 and TRBJ1-1; no clear D. Germline V lookup: CDR1 MNHEY, CDR2 SMNVEV (reference sequence). This CDR3 spans 13 amino acids. V was shortened by 6 bases and J by 0 bases, with 8 bases between the two germline ends. In DNA form, the CDR3 reads TGTGCCAGCAGGGCACACCTGAACACTGAAGCTTTCTTT. Translated: CASRAHLNTEAFF.

This clone was found a few times. This chain links TRBV30 with TRBJ1-6; 7 positions agree with TRBD1. Germline CDR1 reads GTSNPN; CDR2 reads SVGIG (reference sequence). V gave up 3 bases and J gave up 5 bases; unmatched junction bases: 4. The CDR3 covers 14 residues. The CDR3 sequence: CAWREGAHNSPLHF. CDR3 bases: TGTGCCTGGAGGGAGGGGGCACATAATTCACCCCTCCACTTT.

The CDR3, as DNA: TGTGCCAGCAGCCCCGGGACAGGGGGATACTATGGCTACACCTTC. Protein: CASSPGTGGYYGYTF. The chain employs TRBV6-5 and TRBJ1-2; TRBD1 matches at 11 bases. Germline CDR1 reads MNHEY; CDR2 reads SVGAGI. The ends lost 6 bases at V and 3 bases at J; junction bases unmatched: 6. This CDR3 is 15 amino acids long.

This clone was recorded once. This chain connects TRBV7-3 to TRBJ1-5, with D hard to call. The ends were cut back, 2 bases at V and 4 bases at J, with 6 bases in the middle. CDR1 and CDR2 from the germline V gene are SGHTA and FQGTGA. The CDR3 has 13 amino acids. In DNA, the CDR3 is TGTGCCAGCAGCTTACGCGGGAATCAGCCCCAGCATTTT. This encodes CASSLRGNQPQHF. The full variable domain, with the rest looked up from reference TRBV7-3 and TRBJ1-5, is GAGVSQTPSNKVTEKGKYVELRCDPISGHTALYWYRQSLGQGPEFLIYFQGTGAADDSGLPNDRFFAVRPEGSVSTLKIQRTERGDSAVYLCASSLRGNQPQHFGDGTRLSIL.

In DNA form, the CDR3 reads TGTGCCAGCAGCCAAGAGGAGGGGGATGGGGCCAACGTCCTGACTTTC. This encodes CASSQEEGDGANVLTF. J is TRBJ2-6 and V is TRBV11-2, with D possibly called TRBD1 or TRBD2 (6 bases each). Germline CDR1 reads SGHAT; CDR2 reads FQNNGV. The CDR3 covers 16 residues. V dropped 5 bases and J dropped 3 bases, with 14 bases sitting between them.

The rearrangement links TRBV2 to TRBJ2-7; D remains unclear. CDR1 and CDR2 from the germline V gene are SNHLY and FYNNEI. The CDR3 extends over 12 amino acids. V lost 1 base and J lost 6, with 7 bases in between. The CDR3 nucleotides read TGTGCCAGCAGTGAAGACTTAGTCGAGCAGTACTTC. The encoded protein is CASSEDLVEQYF.

The gene calls are TRBV4-2 and TRBJ2-7; D ambiguous. The CDR3 loop spans 15 amino acids. Germline CDR1 and CDR2: LGHNA and YNFKEQ. V gave up 5 bases and J gave up 1 base, with 15 bases separating them. The CDR3, as DNA: TGTGCCAGCAGCTTAGAGGACGCCGCTTCCTACGAGCAGTACTTC. Its protein product is CASSLEDAASYEQYF.

In regard to this clone: In the same sample, other DNA sequences code for this CDR3. The J gene is TRBJ1-1, the V gene TRBV5-1; D not resolved. V lost 0 bases and J 2 bases, leaving 5 bases between the germline ends. CDR3 length: 13 amino acids. CDR1 SGHRS and CDR2 YFSETQ come from the germline V gene. The CDR3 loop is CASSLDSNTEAFF. The CDR3 nucleotides read TGCGCCAGCAGCTTGGACAGTAACACTGAAGCTTTCTTT.

A single count supports this clone. The chain has TRBV10-1 and TRBJ1-2, with D unclear. Germline V lookup: CDR1 WNHNN, CDR2 SYGVQD (reference sequence). V was shortened by 3 bases and J by 6 bases, with 8 bases between the two germline ends. This CDR3 spans 12 amino acids. In DNA form, the CDR3 reads TGCGCCAGCAGTGAATTTACGGATGGCTACACCTTC. It translates to CASSEFTDGYTF.

The gene calls are TRBV11-2 and TRBJ1-1, with 7 nucleotides matching TRBD1. Germline V gene data show CDR1 as SGHAT and CDR2 as FQNNGV. This CDR3 is 15 amino acids long. With 4 bases clipped from V and 6 bases from J, the junction kept 11 bases outside the gene matches. The DNA of the CDR3 is TGTGCCAGCAGCTCGAGACAGGGATCCGGGGCTGAAGCTTTCTTT. Encoded protein: CASSSRQGSGAEAFF.

A remark on this clone: The identical CDR3 is also encoded by other nucleotide sequences in the sample. The chain joins TRBV10-3 to TRBJ2-1; D is unclear. In germline, CDR1 is ENHRY, CDR2 SYGVKD. Trimming left V 0 bases short and J 5 bases short, with 2 bases between. The CDR3 length is 12 residues. The CDR3 here is CAISESNNEQFF. Here the CDR3 DNA reads TGTGCCATCAGTGAGTCTAACAATGAGCAGTTCTTC.

This chain joins TRBV9 and TRBJ2-1; D uncertain. The V gene lost 3 bases and the J gene lost 5 bases, with 15 bases spanning the gap. The germline CDR1 and CDR2 sequences are SGDLS and YYNGEE. The CDR3 spans 15 residues. Written as DNA, the CDR3 is TGTGCCAGCAGCGAGGCCGGATACTCTAACAATGAGCAGTTCTTC. Protein sequence: CASSEAGYSNNEQFF.

This clone is categorized as medium-sized (0.01 to 0.1%). This chain uses TRBV7-9 with TRBJ2-2; D unresolved. In germline, CDR1 is SEHNR, CDR2 FQNEAQ (reference sequence). V was shortened by 3 bases and J by 7 bases, with 6 bases between the two germline ends. The CDR3 loop spans 12 amino acids. The CDR3 protein is CASSFVGGELFF. Written as DNA, the CDR3 is TGTGCCAGCAGCTTCGTAGGCGGGGAGCTGTTTTTT.

The chain has TRBV5-1 and TRBJ1-1, with D possibly TRBD1 on 6 matching bases. V was pared by 4 bases and J by 4 bases, with 11 bases between. Germline V gives CDR1 SGHRS, CDR2 YFSETQ. The length of the CDR3 is 13 residues. Here the CDR3 DNA reads TGCGCCAGCAGCCCGGGGGCGGGCACTGAAGCTTTCTTT. Translated: CASSPGAGTEAFF.

The chain is built from TRBV7-7 and TRBJ2-5; D may be TRBD1 (5 bases). Germline CDR1 and CDR2: SSHAT and FNYEAQ (reference sequence). This CDR3 is 15 amino acids long. Trimming took 5 bases from V and 5 from J, leaving 18 bases between them. The CDR3 nucleotides are TGTGCCAGCAGCCCGATAGCAGGGTGGTTGGAGACCCAGTACTTC. It yields the protein CASSPIAGWLETQYF. The entire variable domain, with the rest obtained from reference TRBV7-7 and TRBJ2-5, is as follows: GAGVSQSPRYKVTKRGQDVTLRCDPISSHATLYWYQQALGQGPEFLTYFNYEAQPDKSGLPSDRFSAERPEGSISTLTIQRTEQRDSAMYRCASSPIAGWLETQYFGPGTRLLVL.

The rearrangement links TRBV2 to TRBJ2-7, with 11 bases matching TRBD2. This CDR3 is 21 amino acids long. V lost 3 bases, J lost 3 bases, and 22 bases stayed unmatched. In germline, CDR1 is SNHLY, CDR2 FYNNEI. As DNA, the CDR3 is TGTGCCAGCAGTGATGGAGTGGGACGACTAGCGGGGACTCCCTTTCTCTACGAGCAGTACTTC. Protein: CASSDGVGRLAGTPFLYEQYF.

This sequence joins TRBV30 and TRBJ1-3; tentatively, D is TRBD1 (5 bases). Germline CDR1 GTSNPN, CDR2 SVGIG (reference sequence). This CDR3 contains 16 residues. The germline V and J ends were trimmed by 8 bases and 0 bases, with 20 bases remaining between them. The CDR3 here is CARGGGPGASGNTIYF. The CDR3 bases are TGTGCCAGGGGAGGTGGTCCCGGGGCCTCTGGAAACACCATATATTTT. Combining the CDR3 with reference TRBV30 and TRBJ1-3 gives the whole variable domain SQTIHQWPATLVQPVGSPLSLECTVEGTSNPNLYWYRQAAGRGLQLLFYSVGIGQISSEVPQNLSASRPQDRQFILSSKKLLLSDSGFYLCARGGGPGASGNTIYFGEGSWLTVV.

This rearrangement joins TRBV14 to TRBJ2-1; 10 nucleotides line up with TRBD2. Germline-derived CDR1 and CDR2 are SGHDN and FVKESK. With V trimmed by 4 bases and J by 6 bases, 9 bases remained unmatched. CDR3 length: 16 residues. The CDR3 sequence: CASSLLAGVLPNEQFF. DNA of the CDR3: TGTGCCAGCAGCCTGCTAGCGGGGGTATTACCCAATGAGCAGTTCTTC.